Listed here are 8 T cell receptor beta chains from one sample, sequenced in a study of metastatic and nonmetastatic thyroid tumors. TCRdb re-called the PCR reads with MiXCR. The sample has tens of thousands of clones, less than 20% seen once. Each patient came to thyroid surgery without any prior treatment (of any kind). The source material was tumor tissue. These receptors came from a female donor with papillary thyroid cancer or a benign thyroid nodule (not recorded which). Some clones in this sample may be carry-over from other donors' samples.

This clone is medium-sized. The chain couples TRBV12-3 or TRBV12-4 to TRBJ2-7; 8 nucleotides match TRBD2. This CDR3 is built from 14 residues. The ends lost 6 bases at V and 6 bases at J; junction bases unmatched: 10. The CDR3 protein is CASRQAGVQSEQYF. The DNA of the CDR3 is TGTGCCAGCAGACAAGCGGGAGTTCAATCCGAGCAGTACTTC.

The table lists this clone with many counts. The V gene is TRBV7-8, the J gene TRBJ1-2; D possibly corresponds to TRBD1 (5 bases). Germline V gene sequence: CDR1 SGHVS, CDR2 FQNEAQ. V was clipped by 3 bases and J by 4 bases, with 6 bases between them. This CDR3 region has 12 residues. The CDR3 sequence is CASSFGGYGYTF. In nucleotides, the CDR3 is TGTGCCAGCAGCTTCGGGGGCTATGGCTACACCTTC.

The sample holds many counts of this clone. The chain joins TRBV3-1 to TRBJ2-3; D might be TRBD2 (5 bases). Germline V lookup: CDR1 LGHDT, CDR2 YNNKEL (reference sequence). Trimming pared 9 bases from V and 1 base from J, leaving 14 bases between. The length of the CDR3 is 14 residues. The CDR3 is CARQLLGGTDTQYF. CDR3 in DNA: TGTGCCAGACAATTACTAGGTGGCACAGATACGCAGTATTTT.

The CDR3 is CASSLPTSGSWNEQFF. The DNA for the CDR3 is TGTGCCAGCAGCTTGCCGACTAGCGGGAGCTGGAATGAGCAGTTCTTC. The chain joins TRBV5-4 to TRBJ2-1, with TRBD2 matching over 12 bases. The CDR3 runs to 16 residues. The germline V gene encodes CDR1 SGHNT and CDR2 YYREEE (reference sequence). V gave up 1 base and J gave up 7 bases; unmatched junction bases: 6.

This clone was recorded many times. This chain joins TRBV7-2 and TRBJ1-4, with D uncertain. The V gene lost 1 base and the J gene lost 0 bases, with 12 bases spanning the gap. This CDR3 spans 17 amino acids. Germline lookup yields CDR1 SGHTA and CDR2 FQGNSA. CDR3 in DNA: TGTGCCAGCAGCTTAGTGGGATTGCGGGCAACTAATGAAAAACTGTTTTTT. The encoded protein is CASSLVGLRATNEKLFF.

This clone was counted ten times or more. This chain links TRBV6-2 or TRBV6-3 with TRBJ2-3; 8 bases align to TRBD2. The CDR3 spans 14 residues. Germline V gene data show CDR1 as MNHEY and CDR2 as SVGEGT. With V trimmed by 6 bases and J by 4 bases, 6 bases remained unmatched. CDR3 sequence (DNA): TGTGCCAGCAGACCGGGACTAGGGGCAGATACGCAGTATTTT. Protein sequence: CASRPGLGADTQYF.

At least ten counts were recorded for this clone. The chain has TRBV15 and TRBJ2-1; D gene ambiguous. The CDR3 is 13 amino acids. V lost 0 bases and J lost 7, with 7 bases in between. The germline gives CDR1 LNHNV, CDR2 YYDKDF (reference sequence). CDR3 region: CATSREGVNEQFF. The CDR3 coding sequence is TGTGCCACCAGCAGAGAGGGCGTAAATGAGCAGTTCTTC.

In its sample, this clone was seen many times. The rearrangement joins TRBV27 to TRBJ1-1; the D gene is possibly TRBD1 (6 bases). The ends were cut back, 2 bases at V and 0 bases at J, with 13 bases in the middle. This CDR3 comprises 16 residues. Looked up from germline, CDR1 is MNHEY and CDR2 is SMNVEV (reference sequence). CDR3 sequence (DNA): TGTGCCAGCAGTTTAACAGGGATGGTCATGAACACTGAAGCTTTCTTT. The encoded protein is CASSLTGMVMNTEAFF.